The clone carrying this TCR beta chain has a single count. Its antigen is still unknown. TCRdb's copy holds only in-frame clones and misses some; the assay was immunoSEQ multiplex PCR. The sample shows some 130,000 clones, 93% of them seen only once. This specimen belongs to a study of T cell responses to AZD1222 COVID-19 vaccine. Study information: Second doses that came at about 4 or about 12 weeks were put together. Whole-study findings and limits: With two AZD1222 doses given, Spike-specific TCR breadth and depth both rose. In the spike-specific TCR repertoire, nearly half reportedly target unmutated variant regions.

This CDR3 is built from 16 residues. CDR1 KGHDR and CDR2 SFDVKD come from the germline V gene. The sequence came from an adult in good health. This rearrangement joins TRBV24-1 to TRBJ2-3; 8 bases fit TRBD2. The sequencing used peripheral blood, collected on day 0 of AZD1222 vaccination. The CDR3 nucleotides read TGTGCGACCGGGGCGGGGGGCTTAACATCCACAGATACGCAGTATTTT. Translated, it gives CATGAGGLTSTDTQYF.